Below are 17 T cell receptor beta chains sequenced from a single sample in a study of T-cell reconstitution after alpha-beta-depleted transplantation in children. Researchers prepared the TCRbeta library using unique molecular identifiers, the study reports. TCRdb passed the PCR reads through MiXCR, listing each CDR3 protein once. The data contain under 300,000 distinct CDR3 sequences, 9.5% to 13% of them seen just once; the ten biggest clones take up 23%. Sample: peripheral blood, taken 180 days after TCRalphabeta/CD19-depleted stem cell transplant. Receptor source: a male patient between 2 and 10 years old who had a stem cell transplant for chronic granulomatous disease, so the T cells may come from the graft donor.

This clonotype was recorded at least ten times. V and J are TRBV29-1 and TRBJ2-6; D is undetermined. CDR3 length: 12 residues. In germline, CDR1 is SQVTM, CDR2 ANQGSEA. The V gene lost 6 bases and the J gene lost 4 bases, with 7 bases spanning the gap. Here the CDR3 DNA reads TGCAGCGTCCTCAGGGGGGCCAACGTCCTGACTTTC. Its protein product is CSVLRGANVLTF.

This clonotype has a handful of counts. The genes are TRBV12-3 or TRBV12-4 and TRBJ2-1; possibly TRBD1 or TRBD2 for D (5 bases each). Between the trimmed V and J ends, which lost 6 bases and 8 bases, there was a span of 14 bases. This CDR3 region has 13 residues. The CDR3, as DNA: TGTGCCAGCAGACTAGGGACCGTCGATGAGCAGTTCTTC. Translating gives CASRLGTVDEQFF.

This clonotype was counted ten times or more. The chain carries TRBV4-3 and TRBJ1-2; D might be TRBD1 (6 bases). V dropped 1 base and J dropped 9 bases, with 15 bases sitting between them. CDR1 and CDR2 from the germline V gene are LGHNA and YSLEER. CDR3 length equals 14 residues. The CDR3 sequence: CASSQAEQGYSYTF. CDR3 in DNA: TGCGCCAGCAGCCAAGCAGAACAGGGTTATAGCTACACCTTC.

In this sample, this clonotype turned up many times. The rearrangement links TRBV24-1 to TRBJ2-1; no definite D call. The germline V and J ends were trimmed by 4 bases and 3 bases, with 6 bases remaining between them. Per the germline V gene, CDR1 is KGHDR and CDR2 is SFDVKD. The CDR3 has 13 amino acids. The CDR3 loop is CATSESDYNEQFF. The CDR3 bases are TGTGCCACCAGTGAGTCCGACTACAATGAGCAGTTCTTC.

CDR3 sequence reads: CASTEDRGNQPQHF. CDR3 coding DNA: TGTGCCAGTACCGAGGACAGGGGTAATCAGCCCCAGCATTTT. The chain uses TRBV19 and TRBJ1-5, with 9 nucleotides matching TRBD1. Germline lookup yields CDR1 LNHDA and CDR2 SQIVND (reference sequence). The CDR3 totals 14 residues. J gave up 4 bases and V 7 bases, and 5 bases lay outside the gene matches.

This clonotype was counted ten times or more. J is TRBJ2-7 and V is TRBV7-9; D might be TRBD1 (6 bases). CDR3 length equals 14 residues. Trimming left V 3 bases short and J 6 bases short, with 15 bases between. Per germline, CDR1 SEHNR and CDR2 FQNEAQ (reference sequence). Here the CDR3 reads CASSLAFTGREQYF. The CDR3 nucleotides are TGTGCCAGCAGCTTGGCCTTTACAGGGCGCGAGCAGTACTTC.

Details on this clonotype: This sequence may be a read error, since a much larger clone differs from it by one base. The J gene is TRBJ2-7, the V gene TRBV25-1; D is possibly TRBD1 (6 bases). Germline-derived CDR1 and CDR2 are MGHDK and SYGVNS. The CDR3 length is 14 residues. V was shortened by 4 bases and J by 4 bases, with 14 bases between the two germline ends. CDR3 loop: CASSVRGSEYEQYF. DNA of the CDR3: TGTGCCAGCAGTGTTAGGGGGTCGGAGTACGAGCAGTACTTC.

This clonotype was found many times. The rearrangement joins TRBV7-6 to TRBJ2-2; possibly TRBD1 for D (5 bases). This CDR3 has 16 amino acids. The V end was cut by 1 base, the J end by 3 bases, with 12 bases between. CDR1 and CDR2 (germline): SGHVS, FNYEAQ. CDR3 coding DNA: TGTGCCAGCAGCTTAGGTCAGGGCCTACACACCGGGGAGCTGTTTTTT. Translated: CASSLGQGLHTGELFF.

This clonotype was counted many times. The chain's CDR3 is CASSQLGRDTEAFF. CDR3 nucleotides: TGTGCCAGCAGCCAACTCGGGAGGGACACTGAAGCTTTCTTT. The V gene is TRBV3-1, the J gene TRBJ1-1; D is ambiguous. CDR1 is LGHDT, CDR2 YNNKEL, per germline (reference sequence). CDR3 length: 14 amino acids. Deletions cut 2 bases from V and 3 bases from J, with 10 bases between.

This clonotype was recorded many times. The rearrangement uses TRBV10-2 and TRBJ2-7, with 7 bases fitting TRBD2. This CDR3 spans 13 amino acids. The junction had 4 bases not matched to a gene; V was cut back by 4 bases and J by 4 bases. CDR1 WSHSY and CDR2 SAAADI come from the germline V gene. DNA for the CDR3: TGCGCCAGCAGTGTCCTAGCGGAGTACGAGCAGTACTTC. Protein: CASSVLAEYEQYF.

The sample holds many counts of this clonotype. This chain links TRBV28 with TRBJ2-1; 13 nucleotides agree with TRBD2. V lost 6 bases to trimming and J lost 9 bases; unmatched junction nucleotides: 5. Looked up from germline, CDR1 is MDHEN and CDR2 is SYDVKM. This CDR3 region has 14 residues. This chain's CDR3 is CASSKTSGRPEQFF. DNA for the CDR3: TGTGCCAGCAGCAAGACTAGCGGGAGGCCTGAGCAGTTCTTC.

This clonotype was found many times. The chain is built from TRBV5-1 and TRBJ1-1, with 12 bases identical to TRBD1. Losses at the gene ends were 2 bases for V and 5 bases for J; bases not matched to a gene: 7. In germline, CDR1 is SGHRS, CDR2 YFSETQ. CDR3 length equals 16 residues. CDR3 protein: CASSLPGQGAGTEAFF. As DNA, the CDR3 is TGCGCCAGCAGCTTACCGGGACAGGGGGCAGGAACTGAAGCTTTCTTT.

This clonotype has a count of ten or more. The chain employs TRBV9 and TRBJ2-7; D gene uncertain. Germline V gene lookup returns CDR1 SGDLS and CDR2 YYNGEE. The CDR3 extends over 13 amino acids. V gave up 0 bases and J gave up 10 bases, with 14 bases separating them. The CDR3, as DNA: TGTGCCAGCAGCGTAGGGGTTTGGAGTGACCAGTACTTC. It encodes CASSVGVWSDQYF.

Ten or more counts support this clonotype. This sequence joins TRBV29-1 and TRBJ2-1; D perhaps matches TRBD2 (7 bases). CDR3 length equals 14 residues. The V and J ends lost 7 bases and 4 bases respectively, with 17 bases between them. CDR1 SQVTM and CDR2 ANQGSEA come from the germline V gene. The CDR3, as DNA: TGCAGCGGGGGGCTTACGGGAGGATACAATGAGCAGTTCTTC. Residues: CSGGLTGGYNEQFF.

This clonotype was seen repeatedly, ten times or more. Here the CDR3 DNA reads TGCGCCAGCAGAGGACTAGCGGGGGATGCCTACAATGAGCAGTTCTTC. Translated: CASRGLAGDAYNEQFF. The rearrangement joins TRBV5-1 to TRBJ2-1; TRBD2 agrees at 13 bases. With 5 bases clipped from V and 2 bases from J, the junction kept 4 bases outside the gene matches. Germline-derived CDR1 and CDR2 are SGHRS and YFSETQ. CDR3 size: 16 residues.

The chain links TRBV19 to TRBJ2-3; a weak D match, TRBD1 (5 bases). V lost 5 bases, J lost 5 bases, and 14 bases lay in between. CDR3 size: 14 residues. Germline values: CDR1 LNHDA, CDR2 SQIVND (reference sequence). This chain's CDR3 is CASSPSTVIDTQYF. As DNA, the CDR3 is TGTGCCAGTAGTCCATCGACAGTAATAGATACGCAGTATTTT.

This clonotype was detected many times. The CDR3 region has the DNA TGTGCCAGCAGCCAACCTAACAAGGGAGGGGAGACCCAGTACTTC. Protein product: CASSQPNKGGETQYF. The gene calls are TRBV6-1 and TRBJ2-5, with 7 bases lining up with TRBD2. The CDR3 spans 15 residues. Germline CDR1 MNHNS, CDR2 SASEGT. The trim removed 6 bases at V and 5 bases at J, leaving 12 bases unmatched.